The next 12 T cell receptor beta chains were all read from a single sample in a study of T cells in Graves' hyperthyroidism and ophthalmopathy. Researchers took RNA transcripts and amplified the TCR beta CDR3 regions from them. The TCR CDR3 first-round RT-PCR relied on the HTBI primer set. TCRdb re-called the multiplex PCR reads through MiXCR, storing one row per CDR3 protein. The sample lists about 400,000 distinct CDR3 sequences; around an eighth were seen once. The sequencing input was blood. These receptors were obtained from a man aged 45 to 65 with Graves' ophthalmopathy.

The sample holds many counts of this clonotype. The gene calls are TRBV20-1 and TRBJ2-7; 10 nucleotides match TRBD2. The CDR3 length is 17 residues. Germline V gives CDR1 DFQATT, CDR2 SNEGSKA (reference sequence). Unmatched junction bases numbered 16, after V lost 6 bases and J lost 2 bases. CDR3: CSAPAGGGLAVPYEQYF. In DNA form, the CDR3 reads TGCAGTGCGCCCGCGGGGGGAGGACTAGCGGTCCCCTACGAGCAGTACTTC.

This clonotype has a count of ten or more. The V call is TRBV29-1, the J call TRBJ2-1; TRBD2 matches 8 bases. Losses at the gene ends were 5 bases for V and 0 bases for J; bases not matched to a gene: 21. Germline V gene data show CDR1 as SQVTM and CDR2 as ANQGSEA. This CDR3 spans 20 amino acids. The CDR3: CSVSRGGPMGSGNSYNEQFF. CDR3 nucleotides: TGCAGCGTTTCCCGGGGGGGTCCAATGGGTAGCGGGAACTCCTACAATGAGCAGTTCTTC.

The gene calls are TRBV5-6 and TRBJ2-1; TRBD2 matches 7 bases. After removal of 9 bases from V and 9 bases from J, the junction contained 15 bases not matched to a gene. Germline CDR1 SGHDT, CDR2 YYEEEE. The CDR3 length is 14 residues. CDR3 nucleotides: TGTGCCACAGATGAGGCGGGAGATAATACTGAGCAGTTCTTC. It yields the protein CATDEAGDNTEQFF.

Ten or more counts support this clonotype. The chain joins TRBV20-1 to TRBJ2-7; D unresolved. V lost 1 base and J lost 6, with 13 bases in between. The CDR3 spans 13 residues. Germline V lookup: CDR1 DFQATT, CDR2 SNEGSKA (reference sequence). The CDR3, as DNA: TGCAGTGCTAGAGGGAGCCTAGGCGGCGAGCAGTACTTC. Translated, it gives CSARGSLGGEQYF.

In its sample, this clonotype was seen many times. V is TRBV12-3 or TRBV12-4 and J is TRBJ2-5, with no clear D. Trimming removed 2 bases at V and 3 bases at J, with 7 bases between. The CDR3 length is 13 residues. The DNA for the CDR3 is TGTGCCAGCAGTTTAAGCAGGAAAGAGACCCAGTACTTC. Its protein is CASSLSRKETQYF.

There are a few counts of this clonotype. The chain's CDR3 is CASSSGRAGQYF. The CDR3 DNA reads as TGTGCCAGCTCCAGCGGGAGGGCCGGGCAGTACTTC. The J gene is TRBJ2-7, the V gene TRBV6-2 or TRBV6-3, with TRBD2 matching 10 bases. The germline V gene encodes CDR1 MNHEY and CDR2 SVGEGT. The CDR3 spans 12 residues. V lost 8 bases, J lost 9 bases, and 7 bases stayed unmatched.

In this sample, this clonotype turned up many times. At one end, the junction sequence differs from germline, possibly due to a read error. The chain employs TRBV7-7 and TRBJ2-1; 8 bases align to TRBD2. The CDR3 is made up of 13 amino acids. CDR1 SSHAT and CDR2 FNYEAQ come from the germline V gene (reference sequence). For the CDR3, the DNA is TGTGCTAGCAGCTCGGGACTAGGGAATGAGCAGTTCTTC. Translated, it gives CASSSGLGNEQFF.

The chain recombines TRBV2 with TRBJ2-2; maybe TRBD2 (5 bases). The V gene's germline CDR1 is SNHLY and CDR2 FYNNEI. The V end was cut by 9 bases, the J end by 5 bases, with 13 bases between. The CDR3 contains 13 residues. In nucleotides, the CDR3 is TGTGCCAGTATAGCGACCGGGACCGGGGAGCTGTTTTTT. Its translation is CASIATGTGELFF.

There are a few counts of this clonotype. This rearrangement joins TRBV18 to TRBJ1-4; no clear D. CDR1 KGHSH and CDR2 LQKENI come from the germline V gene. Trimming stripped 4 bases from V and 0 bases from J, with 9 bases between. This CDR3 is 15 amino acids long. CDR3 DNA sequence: TGTGCCAGCTCACAGCGACCAGCAACTAATGAAAAACTGTTTTTT. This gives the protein CASSQRPATNEKLFF.

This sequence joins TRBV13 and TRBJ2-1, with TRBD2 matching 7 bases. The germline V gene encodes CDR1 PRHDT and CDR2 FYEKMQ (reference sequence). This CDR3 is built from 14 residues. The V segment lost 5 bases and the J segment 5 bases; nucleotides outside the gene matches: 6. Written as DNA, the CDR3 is TGTGCCAGCAGCGTCTCTAGCGGAAACAATGAGCAGTTCTTC. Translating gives CASSVSSGNNEQFF. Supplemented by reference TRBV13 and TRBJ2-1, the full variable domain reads AAGVIQSPRHLIKEKRETATLKCYPIPRHDTVYWYQQGPGQDPQFLISFYEKMQSDKGSIPDRFSAQQFSDYHSELNMSSLELGDSALYFCASSVSSGNNEQFFGPGTRLTVL.

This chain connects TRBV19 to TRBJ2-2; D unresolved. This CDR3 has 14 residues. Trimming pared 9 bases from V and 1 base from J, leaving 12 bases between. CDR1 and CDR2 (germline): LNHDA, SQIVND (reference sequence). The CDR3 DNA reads TGTGCCAGGAGACCCGCGGAGAACACCGGGGAGCTGTTTTTT. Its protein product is CARRPAENTGELFF.

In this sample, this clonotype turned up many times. CDR3 DNA: TGCAGCGTTGAGTCCCCCAATGAGCAGTTCTTC. It translates to CSVESPNEQFF. This chain links TRBV29-1 with TRBJ2-1; D remains ambiguous. Germline values: CDR1 SQVTM, CDR2 ANQGSEA. V dropped 3 bases and J dropped 6 bases, with 6 bases sitting between them. This CDR3 region has 11 residues.